The 29 T cell receptor beta chains in this list originate from one sample, sequenced in a study of blood T cells in healthy people across ages. Combining a sample-barcoded 5' primer with a J-beta primer mix, a second PCR ran for about 6 to 12 cycles. TCRdb analysed the 5' RACE reads with MiXCR anew, one entry per CDR3 protein. Among 550,000 to 750,000 distinct CDR3 sequences listed, about 21% were seen once. The sequenced sample consisted of blood. All receptors derive from a man between 65 and 85 years old in good health.

This clonotype occurred a few times. One end of the junction is discordant with germline, which a read error may explain. This chain connects TRBV2 to TRBJ2-7; maybe TRBD2 (6 bases). The CDR3 spans 13 residues. Germline V gene sequence: CDR1 SNHLY, CDR2 FYNNEI. The CDR3, as DNA: TGTGCCAGCAGTATCGGGAGCTCCTACGGGCAGTACTTC. Translating gives CASSIGSSYGQYF.

This clonotype was counted a few times. The V call is TRBV30, the J call TRBJ2-5; the match to TRBD2 covers 8 bases. Near its end, the DNA agrees better with TRBJ2-7, so the J call may be wrong. Germline V gene lookup returns CDR1 GTSNPN and CDR2 SVGIG (reference sequence). This CDR3 region has 13 residues. The CDR3 DNA reads as TGTGCCTGGAGTGTAGGACTAGCTGCCGAGCAGTACTTC. It translates to CAWSVGLAAEQYF.

This chain joins TRBV29-1 and TRBJ2-7, with D possibly TRBD1 on 5 matching bases. Trimming shortened V by 7 bases and J by 3 bases, and 10 bases separated the two germline ends. Per germline, CDR1 SQVTM and CDR2 ANQGSEA. The CDR3 is 11 residues long. The CDR3 DNA is TGCAGCGCATTAGACAGCTACGAGCAGTACTTC. Amino acids: CSALDSYEQYF.

This chain uses TRBV6-5 with TRBJ1-1; D is unresolved. Looked up from germline, CDR1 is MNHEY and CDR2 is SVGAGI. The CDR3 runs to 14 residues. Trimming took off 6 bases at V and 1 base at J, with 12 bases between the two ends. CDR3 coding DNA: TGTGCCAGCAGCCCTGTACCGGGGAACACTGAAGCTTTCTTT. Protein: CASSPVPGNTEAFF.

The rearrangement links TRBV19 to TRBJ2-2; no firm D call. Germline CDR1 and CDR2: LNHDA and SQIVND (reference sequence). Trimming took off 2 bases at V and 2 bases at J, with 9 bases between the two ends. The CDR3 extends over 15 amino acids. The CDR3 spells CASSIRIANTGELFF. As DNA, the CDR3 is TGTGCCAGTAGTATAAGGATAGCTAACACCGGGGAGCTGTTTTTT.

This clonotype appeared once. Compared with germline, one end of the junction differs, possibly owing to a read error. The chain uses TRBV15 and TRBJ2-1, with TRBD1 identical over 9 bases. The CDR3 is made up of 15 amino acids. Germline CDR1 and CDR2: LNHNV and YYDKDF (reference sequence). The CDR3 sequence: CATSSRTGVYDEQFF. DNA for the CDR3: TGTGCCACCAGCAGTCGGACAGGGGTCTACGATGAGCAGTTCTTC.

The gene calls are TRBV7-2 and TRBJ2-1; D uncertain. V lost 1 base and J 9 bases, leaving 10 bases between the germline ends. The CDR3 runs 13 residues. Germline V gene sequence: CDR1 SGHTA, CDR2 FQGNSA. The CDR3 nucleotides read TGTGCCAGCAGCTTAGGAAGGCTGGGTGAGCAGTTCTTC. Amino acid sequence: CASSLGRLGEQFF.

This clonotype occurred a few times. The chain combines TRBV10-3 with TRBJ2-3; 11 bases are shared with TRBD2. Germline V gene sequence: CDR1 ENHRY, CDR2 SYGVKD. The CDR3 spans 14 residues. V lost 5 bases and J lost 3; bases outside the gene matches: 1. The CDR3 region is CAISTSGRTDTQYF. CDR3 DNA: TGTGCCATCAGTACTAGCGGGAGAACAGATACGCAGTATTTT.

This clonotype has ten or more counts. V is TRBV25-1 and J is TRBJ2-3; 7 bases agree with TRBD2. Germline-derived CDR1 and CDR2 are MGHDK and SYGVNS. Trimming at V came to 10 bases and at J to 1 base, leaving 5 bases not matched to a gene. The CDR3 spans 13 residues. The CDR3 region is CAKAGSGTDTQYF. CDR3 DNA sequence: TGTGCCAAAGCGGGATCCGGCACAGATACGCAGTATTTT.

This clonotype was observed at least ten times. The gene calls are TRBV12-3 or TRBV12-4 and TRBJ2-7, with 9 bases fitting TRBD1. V lost 5 bases and J lost 1; bases outside the gene matches: 6. The CDR3 runs to 15 residues. The CDR3 spells CASSGTGTGSYEQYF. The CDR3 DNA reads as TGTGCCAGCAGTGGAACCGGGACAGGGTCCTACGAGCAGTACTTC.

This clonotype has ten or more counts. V usage is TRBV4-3 and J usage is TRBJ1-6; D is uncertain. Trimming pared 0 bases from V and 4 bases from J, leaving 4 bases between. CDR1 LGHNA and CDR2 YSLEER come from the germline V gene. The CDR3 consists of 14 residues. DNA of the CDR3: TGCGCCAGCAGCCAAGATATGTATAATTCACCCCTCCACTTT. Translating gives CASSQDMYNSPLHF.

The chain carries TRBV7-9 and TRBJ2-7, with 7 bases lining up with TRBD2. The CDR3 is 15 amino acids. V lost 6 bases to trimming and J lost 2 bases; unmatched junction nucleotides: 10. Germline V gene sequence: CDR1 SEHNR, CDR2 FQNEAQ (reference sequence). CDR3 amino acids: CASSSFGGTTYEQYF. The CDR3 DNA sequence: TGTGCCAGCAGTTCGTTCGGGGGGACTACCTACGAGCAGTACTTC.

The rearrangement links TRBV20-1 to TRBJ2-5; 12 positions match TRBD2. Germline lookup yields CDR1 DFQATT and CDR2 SNEGSKA (reference sequence). The CDR3 is 15 residues long. V trimming: 5 bases; J trimming: 0 bases; junction bases outside the gene matches: 4. Written as DNA, the CDR3 is TGCAGTGCTGGCAGACTAGCGGGAGACCAAGAGACCCAGTACTTC. As protein: CSAGRLAGDQETQYF.

This clonotype was seen a few times. The DNA for the CDR3 is TGTGCCAGCAGCTCCTCTATGGCTAGCGGGAGATGGGAGACCCAGTACTTC. Amino acid sequence: CASSSSMASGRWETQYF. V is TRBV11-1 and J is TRBJ2-5, with 10 bases aligning to TRBD2. J lost 5 bases, V lost 4 bases, and 13 bases had no gene match. This CDR3 contains 17 residues. Germline CDR1 is SGHAT and CDR2 is FQDESV (reference sequence). Together with reference TRBV11-1 and TRBJ2-5, the CDR3 gives the full variable domain: EAEVAQSPRYKITEKSQAVAFWCDPISGHATLYWYRQILGQGPELLVQFQDESVVDDSQLPKDRFSAERLKGVDSTLKIQPAELGDSAMYLCASSSSMASGRWETQYFGPGTRLLVL.

Concerning this clonotype: One end of the junction does not line up with germline, which may come from a read error. The chain combines TRBV5-1 with TRBJ2-5, with 9 nucleotides matching TRBD1. From germline, CDR1 is SGHRS and CDR2 YFSETQ. CDR3 length: 14 amino acids. CDR3 residues: CASSPRTGDQVQHF. The CDR3 DNA is TGCGCCAGCAGCCCCCGGACAGGGGATCAGGTGCAGCACTTC.

V is TRBV7-2 and J is TRBJ1-3, with D possibly TRBD1 on 5 matching bases. The CDR3 is 16 residues long. Trimming took off 5 bases at V and 3 bases at J, with 17 bases between the two ends. Germline values: CDR1 SGHTA, CDR2 FQGNSA. CDR3 sequence: CASSDRGQGVGNTIYF. CDR3 sequence (DNA): TGTGCCAGCAGCGACAGAGGGCAGGGTGTTGGAAACACCATATATTTT.

This clonotype was observed a handful of times. This chain connects TRBV4-2 to TRBJ2-5; 13 bases are shared with TRBD2. The CDR3 sequence is 15 residues long. Germline V lookup: CDR1 LGHNA, CDR2 YNFKEQ. After removal of 0 bases from V and 11 bases from J, the junction contained 6 bases not matched to a gene. CDR3 amino acids: CASSQELAGGFEQYF. In DNA, the CDR3 is TGTGCCAGCAGCCAAGAACTAGCGGGAGGGTTTGAGCAGTACTTC.

A note on this clonotype: This may come from a read error, since a much larger clone is one base off. This chain uses TRBV5-1 with TRBJ2-3; 10 bases map to TRBD1. This CDR3 spans 17 amino acids. J was trimmed by 8 bases and V by 0 bases; bases with no gene match: 12. Germline V gene sequence: CDR1 SGHRS, CDR2 YFSETQ. The CDR3 sequence is CASSLDSRQGAEPTQYF. CDR3 DNA sequence: TGCGCCAGCAGCTTGGACTCGAGACAGGGGGCTGAACCTACGCAGTATTTT. Based on the CDR3 plus reference TRBV5-1 and TRBJ2-3, the full variable domain is KAGVTQTPRYLIKTRGQQVTLSCSPISGHRSVSWYQQTPGQGLQFLFEYFSETQRNKGNFPGRFSGRQFSNSRSEMNVSTLELGDSALYLCASSLDSRQGAEPTQYFGPGTRLTVL.

V usage is TRBV7-2 and J usage is TRBJ2-7; 9 bases fit TRBD2. The V and J ends lost 7 bases and 2 bases, in that order; junction bases with no gene match: 6. This CDR3 spans 14 amino acids. CDR1 and CDR2 from the germline V gene are SGHTA and FQGNSA. CDR3 nucleotides: TGTGCCAGCACCCCGACTAGCGGTCCCTACGAGCAGTACTTC. Translation: CASTPTSGPYEQYF.

This clonotype was seen a handful of times. The chain links TRBV10-3 to TRBJ2-2; 16 bases agree with TRBD2. CDR3 length equals 16 residues. Per the germline V gene, CDR1 is ENHRY and CDR2 is SYGVKD. V lost 5 bases and J lost 7; bases outside the gene matches: 4. Here the CDR3 DNA reads TGTGCCATCAGTTCCGGGACTAGCGGGAGGGTCGGGGAGCTGTTTTTT. Its translation: CAISSGTSGRVGELFF.

This clonotype was seen a handful of times. The chain couples TRBV29-1 to TRBJ2-5; TRBD1 matches 7 bases. Germline V CDR1 and CDR2: SQVTM, ANQGSEA. V shed 6 bases, J shed 5 bases, and the junction held 3 bases outside the gene matches. This CDR3 is 11 amino acids long. The CDR3 sequence is CSVYRGETQYF. DNA of the CDR3: TGCAGCGTATACAGGGGTGAGACCCAGTACTTC.

This clonotype was found a few times. V is TRBV5-1 and J is TRBJ2-7, with D uncertain. Germline CDR1 and CDR2: SGHRS and YFSETQ. The ends were cut back, 0 bases at V and 0 bases at J, with 10 bases in the middle. The CDR3 runs 15 residues. The CDR3 sequence is CASSLGAGISYEQYF. In DNA form, the CDR3 reads TGCGCCAGCAGCTTGGGGGCTGGTATCTCCTACGAGCAGTACTTC.

The chain links TRBV20-1 to TRBJ2-3, with a tentative D call TRBD2 (5 bases). The CDR3 contains 13 residues. V was trimmed by 1 base and J by 2 bases, leaving 7 bases between them. Germline lookup yields CDR1 DFQATT and CDR2 SNEGSKA (reference sequence). The CDR3 DNA reads TGCAGTGCTAGAGCGACTATCACAGATACGCAGTATTTT. Protein sequence: CSARATITDTQYF.

V and J are TRBV7-2 and TRBJ2-7; 11 nucleotides agree with TRBD2. With V trimmed by 1 base and J by 0 bases, 5 bases remained unmatched. The CDR3 loop spans 17 amino acids. Looked up from germline, CDR1 is SGHTA and CDR2 is FQGNSA. CDR3 sequence (DNA): TGTGCCAGCAGCTTAGGCCCCCTAGCGGGAGGCTCCTACGAGCAGTACTTC. Its protein is CASSLGPLAGGSYEQYF.

This clonotype showed up just a few times. The genes are TRBV30 and TRBJ1-5; maybe TRBD1 (6 bases). Germline V gene lookup returns CDR1 GTSNPN and CDR2 SVGIG (reference sequence). The CDR3 spans 15 residues. Trimming took 1 base from V and 3 from J, leaving 13 bases between them. CDR3 in amino acids: CAWSARGGLNQPQHF. The CDR3, as DNA: TGTGCCTGGAGTGCCCGGGGGGGGCTCAATCAGCCCCAGCATTTT.

V is TRBV20-1 and J is TRBJ2-5; 8 bases are shared with TRBD1. Per germline, CDR1 DFQATT and CDR2 SNEGSKA (reference sequence). This CDR3 region has 12 residues. Losses at the gene ends were 6 bases for V and 3 bases for J; bases not matched to a gene: 3. This CDR3 reads CSAADREETQYF. In DNA form, the CDR3 reads TGCAGTGCGGCGGACAGGGAAGAGACCCAGTACTTC.

The chain uses TRBV6-6 and TRBJ2-7; either TRBD1 or TRBD2 may fit D (5 bases each). Looked up from germline, CDR1 is MNHNY and CDR2 is SVGAGI (reference sequence). V lost 0 bases to trimming and J lost 5 bases, with 17 bases between them. This CDR3 has 16 amino acids. The CDR3 nucleotides read TGTGCCAGCAGTTACTCCGGGGCGGGCACTAGAGACGAGCAGTACTTC. It yields the protein CASSYSGAGTRDEQYF.

DNA for the CDR3: TGTGCCAGCAGCTTAGCCCGGCTGACTAGCGGGAGGCCAGATACGCAGTATTTT. Its translation: CASSLARLTSGRPDTQYF. The chain joins TRBV7-2 to TRBJ2-3; TRBD2 agrees at 13 bases. Per germline, CDR1 SGHTA and CDR2 FQGNSA. This CDR3 spans 18 amino acids. Trimming at V came to 0 bases and at J to 4 bases, leaving 7 bases not matched to a gene.

This clonotype was picked up one time. This rearrangement joins TRBV10-1 to TRBJ2-5, with D perhaps given as TRBD1 or TRBD2 (5 bases each). Germline CDR1 reads WNHNN; CDR2 reads SYGVQD (reference sequence). V was pared by 2 bases and J by 4 bases, with 11 bases between. The CDR3 length is 14 residues. CDR3 DNA: TGCGCCAGCAGTGAGAGAGGGGTTGGAGAGACCCAGTACTTC. Protein sequence: CASSERGVGETQYF.